What follows describes a single T cell receptor (beta chain). These data are taken from a study of blood T cell repertoires in COVID-19. The V gene lost 6 bases and the J gene lost 4 bases, with 9 bases spanning the gap. Germline V lookup: CDR1 LGHNT, CDR2 FRNRAP. The CDR3 runs 12 residues. Participant ages covered roughly 18 to 89 years across around 25 US areas. In the authors' workflow: Estimation of nucleated cell counts relied on the amplification of reference gene primers. TCRdb keeps only in-frame clones here, not all; method: immunoSEQ multiplex PCR. The D gene and trimming were derived from the DNA, and the V and J assignments and clone size from that table. The sample has 220,000 or so clones; more than 75% are singletons.

The V call is TRBV12-5, the J call TRBJ1-2; weak D call: TRBD1 (6 bases). The TCR was taken from a woman aged 45-60 years who had recovered from COVID-19. Sequences were obtained from PBMCs or T cells enriched from blood (not recorded which). This chain's CDR3 is CASGLGGYGYTF. In DNA, the CDR3 is TGTGCTAGTGGCCTAGGGGGCTATGGCTACACCTTC. The full variable domain, rest sourced from reference TRBV12-5 and TRBJ1-2, is DARVTQTPRHKVTEMGQEVTMRCQPILGHNTVFWYRQTMMQGLELLAYFRNRAPLDDSGMPKDRFSAEMPDATLATLKIQPSEPRDSAVYFCASGLGGYGYTFGSGTRLTVV.